This TCR beta chain was recorded in a study of tumor-infiltrating lymphocytes in primary liver carcinoma. General observations from the study: Blood trailed tumors significantly in top-250-clone fraction (p = 0.039).

Germline DNA was extracted alongside blood RNA, which was obtained from unsorted whole blood. On this clonotype itself: Its antigen is not known.

TCR beta cDNA came from about 0.45 ug total RNA, primed with a constant-region primer. What produced the TCR beta libraries was three nested multiplex PCR rounds using slightly modified ARM-PCR. Two initial PCR rounds of around 9 cycles each paired TRBV1-TRBV30 forward primers with a C-beta reverse primer. TCRdb called the multiplex PCR reads again in MiXCR, with one record for every CDR3 protein. The sample has some 190,000 distinct CDR3 sequences; approximately 60% are singletons. V was trimmed by 0 bases and J by 3 bases, leaving 9 bases between them. The CDR3 totals 13 residues. Germline V gene data show CDR1 as GTSNPN and CDR2 as SVGIG (reference sequence).

This sequence was found in a man aged 35 to 55 with primary liver carcinoma and hepatitis B virus infection. This rearrangement joins TRBV30 to TRBJ2-7; D unresolved. Sequencing used peripheral blood. For the CDR3, the DNA is TGTGCCTGGAGTGTAGGTATGGTCTACGAGCAGTACTTC. Encoded protein: CAWSVGMVYEQYF.